The T cell receptor (beta chain) under discussion was sequenced for a study of identical twins. Unmatched junction bases numbered 5, after V lost 8 bases and J lost 3 bases. The CDR3 spans 13 residues. Germline-derived CDR1 and CDR2 are MGHDK and SYGVNS. Template switching, a step in the protocol, added a universal primer site, and cDNA carried unique molecular identifiers. TCRdb fed the 5' RACE reads into MiXCR, producing one record per CDR3 protein. The data show hundreds of thousands of distinct CDR3 sequences, with roughly 18% seen just once and around 13% held by the top ten. Points on this clonotype: Its antigen remains unidentified.

General study results and limits: Excess low generation probability was seen in twin-shared out-of-frame alpha sequences.

This sample was shared with a second study, whose subject was T cells expressing NK-cell markers. That source notes: One of eight sequenced donors was HCMV-seronegative; the other seven were seropositive.

This sequence was found in a woman under 30 in good health. The chain uses TRBV25-1 and TRBJ2-5, with 8 bases fitting TRBD2. Specimen: PBMCs. The DNA of the CDR3 is TGTGCCAGCCGGAAAGCGGGAGAAGAGACCCAGTACTTC. Residues: CASRKAGEETQYF.